The 23 T cell receptor beta chains given below trace back to one sample, sequenced in a study of T-cell reconstitution after alpha-beta-depleted transplantation in children. Preparation of the TCRbeta library involved a method that used unique molecular identifiers. TCRdb re-called the PCR reads with MiXCR, one entry per CDR3 protein. The profile covers approximately 300,000 distinct CDR3 sequences, with 10% appearing a single time and less than 9% taken by the ten largest. Material: PBMCs, obtained before TCRalphabeta/CD19-depleted stem cell transplant. The origin of the receptors is a boy in the first two years of life with acute myeloid leukemia, due to receive a stem cell transplant.

The table lists this clonotype with many counts. The chain joins TRBV28 to TRBJ2-7, with 7 bases lining up with TRBD1. V lost 4 bases and J lost 3; bases outside the gene matches: 9. Germline V gene data show CDR1 as MDHEN and CDR2 as SYDVKM. The CDR3 spans 15 residues. The CDR3 here is CASSSLPDRNYEQYF. The DNA of the CDR3 is TGTGCCAGCAGTTCCTTACCGGACAGGAACTACGAGCAGTACTTC. The whole variable domain, remainder taken from reference TRBV28 and TRBJ2-7, is DVKVTQSSRYLVKRTGEKVFLECVQDMDHENMFWYRQDPGLGLRLIYFSYDVKMKEKGDIPEGYSVSREKKERFSLILESASTNQTSMYLCASSSLPDRNYEQYFGPGTRLTVT.

This clonotype occurred a few times. The rearrangement links TRBV12-3 or TRBV12-4 to TRBJ1-2, with 7 bases lining up with TRBD1. CDR3 length: 14 amino acids. V was clipped by 2 bases and J by 4 bases; unmatched bases: 4. CDR3 nucleotide sequence: TGTGCCAGCAGTTTATTGGGACAGCCCTATGGCTACACCTTC. Its translation is CASSLLGQPYGYTF.

This clonotype was found many times. V usage is TRBV29-1 and J usage is TRBJ1-1, with 8 bases matching TRBD1. Germline CDR1 reads SQVTM; CDR2 reads ANQGSEA. The CDR3 loop spans 15 amino acids. The junction had 14 bases not matched to a gene; V was cut back by 7 bases and J by 4 bases. For the CDR3, the DNA is TGCAGCGGGGACAGGCCTCTCGGACGGTTCACTGAAGCTTTCTTT. This gives the protein CSGDRPLGRFTEAFF.

This clonotype has ten or more counts. The chain is built from TRBV14 and TRBJ1-1; unclear D gene. Trimming removed 1 base at V and 7 bases at J, with 7 bases between. The V gene's germline CDR1 is SGHDN and CDR2 FVKESK. The CDR3 totals 12 residues. The CDR3 region is CASSQVVGEAFF. CDR3 nucleotide sequence: TGTGCCAGCAGCCAAGTTGTCGGTGAAGCTTTCTTT.

This clonotype was observed at least ten times. V and J are TRBV4-3 and TRBJ2-1; D is perhaps TRBD2 (6 bases). Germline assignment: CDR1 LGHNA and CDR2 YSLEER. With 5 bases removed from V and 2 bases from J, the gap between germline ends came to 19 bases. The CDR3 sequence is 17 residues long. The CDR3 region is CASSEGPGSLAYNEQFF. CDR3 DNA: TGCGCCAGCAGCGAAGGACCCGGGAGCTTAGCCTACAATGAGCAGTTCTTC.

Many counts were recorded for this clonotype. The rearrangement uses TRBV13 and TRBJ2-5; D unclear. V lost 3 bases, J lost 1 base, and 12 bases lay in between. This CDR3 spans 15 amino acids. Germline-derived CDR1 and CDR2 are PRHDT and FYEKMQ (reference sequence). The CDR3 here is CASSFRPLGQETQYF. The CDR3 bases are TGTGCCAGCAGCTTTAGACCCCTCGGCCAAGAGACCCAGTACTTC.

This clonotype has at least ten counts. The chain is built from TRBV7-9 and TRBJ2-3, with 7 bases that match TRBD2. CDR3 length: 14 amino acids. J was trimmed by 4 bases and V by 4 bases; bases with no gene match: 5. Germline lookup yields CDR1 SEHNR and CDR2 FQNEAQ (reference sequence). The CDR3 region has the DNA TGTGCCAGCAGCTCTACTAGCGAGGCAGATACGCAGTATTTT. Translating it yields CASSSTSEADTQYF.

This clonotype was seen repeatedly, ten times or more. This chain links TRBV6-1 with TRBJ2-1, with TRBD1 identical over 9 bases. V gave up 9 bases and J gave up 6 bases; unmatched junction bases: 9. CDR3 length equals 14 residues. CDR1 and CDR2 (germline): MNHNS, SASEGT. The CDR3 spells CASFRDRAFNEQFF. As DNA, the CDR3 is TGTGCCAGTTTCCGGGACAGGGCATTCAATGAGCAGTTCTTC.

This clonotype showed up many times. In DNA, the CDR3 is TGTGCCAGCAGCTTTCCAACCGGGACACTCTACAATGAGCAGTTCTTC. This sequence encodes CASSFPTGTLYNEQFF. The rearrangement uses TRBV9 and TRBJ2-1; perhaps TRBD1 as D (6 bases). Germline V gene sequence: CDR1 SGDLS, CDR2 YYNGEE. CDR3 length equals 16 residues. Between the trimmed V and J ends, which lost 4 bases and 3 bases, there was a span of 17 bases.

This clonotype was picked up a small number of times. The chain carries TRBV12-3 or TRBV12-4 and TRBJ2-3, with 9 bases lining up with TRBD2. The CDR3 covers 14 residues. V was clipped by 8 bases and J by 6 bases; unmatched bases: 9. The CDR3 DNA follows: TGTGCCAGCGGGAACGCGGGAGGGAGGGATACGCAGTATTTT. Protein sequence: CASGNAGGRDTQYF.

This clonotype has just a few counts. This chain connects TRBV28 to TRBJ2-3; either TRBD1 or TRBD2 may supply D (5 bases each). The CDR3 length is 12 residues. Trimming cost V 3 bases and J 7 bases, with 8 bases left between them. Germline loops: CDR1 MDHEN, CDR2 SYDVKM. The CDR3 DNA reads as TGTGCCAGCAGTTTGGGGGAACATACGCAGTATTTT. Translation gives CASSLGEHTQYF.

This clonotype was detected many times. The rearrangement joins TRBV3-1 to TRBJ2-7; TRBD2 agrees at 9 bases. The CDR3 consists of 16 residues. Germline V gene sequence: CDR1 LGHDT, CDR2 YNNKEL (reference sequence). V shed 0 bases, J shed 5 bases, and the junction held 8 bases outside the gene matches. The CDR3 is CASSQDGIAGDNEQYF. CDR3 sequence (DNA): TGTGCCAGCAGCCAAGATGGAATAGCGGGAGATAACGAGCAGTACTTC.

This clonotype was counted ten times or more. The V call is TRBV19, the J call TRBJ1-6, with 10 bases matching TRBD1. Trimming removed 3 bases from V and 10 bases from J; junction bases left unmatched: 3. The germline V gene encodes CDR1 LNHDA and CDR2 SQIVND (reference sequence). The CDR3 length is 14 residues. The CDR3 region has the DNA TGTGCCAGTAGTATTGGACAGGGGGGGTCACCCCTCCACTTT. This codes for CASSIGQGGSPLHF.

This clonotype was picked up many times. V and J are TRBV7-3 and TRBJ2-1; 8 bases are shared with TRBD2. The CDR3 length is 15 residues. Germline V gene data show CDR1 as SGHTA and CDR2 as FQGTGA. J lost 2 bases, V lost 1 base, and 1 base had no gene match. The CDR3 region is CASSLISGAYNEQFF. Here the CDR3 DNA reads TGTGCCAGCAGCTTAATTAGCGGGGCCTACAATGAGCAGTTCTTC.

This clonotype was observed a handful of times. The V call is TRBV6-5, the J call TRBJ1-2; no reliable D call. Germline assignment: CDR1 MNHEY and CDR2 SVGAGI. The CDR3 has 16 amino acids. V lost 2 bases and J 4 bases, leaving 17 bases between the germline ends. In DNA form, the CDR3 reads TGTGCCAGCAGTTACGATGGTTTTAGGGCCCGCTATGGCTACACCTTC. Protein sequence: CASSYDGFRARYGYTF.

This clonotype has ten or more counts. The rearrangement joins TRBV6-1 to TRBJ2-3, with 9 bases fitting TRBD1. V lost 6 bases and J lost 3; bases outside the gene matches: 4. This CDR3 region has 14 residues. The germline gives CDR1 MNHNS, CDR2 SASEGT. The CDR3 region is CASSFDRGTDTQYF. The CDR3 DNA is TGTGCCAGCAGCTTCGACAGGGGGACAGATACGCAGTATTTT.

This chain links TRBV7-2 with TRBJ2-7, with no clear D. CDR1 SGHTA and CDR2 FQGNSA come from the germline V gene. There are 12 residues in the CDR3. The V end was cut by 3 bases, the J end by 4 bases, with 7 bases between. The CDR3 here is CASSFVPYEQYF. DNA of the CDR3: TGTGCCAGCAGCTTCGTCCCGTACGAGCAGTACTTC.

The CDR3 reads CASSPRGLAGRETQYF. CDR3 in DNA: TGTGCCAGCAGTCCCCGGGGGTTAGCGGGGAGGGAGACCCAGTACTTC. The chain links TRBV28 to TRBJ2-5; TRBD2 agrees at 8 bases. Germline assignment: CDR1 MDHEN and CDR2 SYDVKM. J lost 5 bases, V lost 5 bases, and 13 bases had no gene match. CDR3 size: 16 residues. Using reference TRBV28 and TRBJ2-5 for the parts outside the CDR3, the full variable domain is DVKVTQSSRYLVKRTGEKVFLECVQDMDHENMFWYRQDPGLGLRLIYFSYDVKMKEKGDIPEGYSVSREKKERFSLILESASTNQTSMYLCASSPRGLAGRETQYFGPGTRLLVL.

This clonotype was detected a few times. The chain links TRBV7-2 to TRBJ1-5; 7 bases agree with TRBD1. CDR1 is SGHTA and CDR2 is FQGNSA in the germline V gene. This CDR3 comprises 15 residues. V trimming: 4 bases; J trimming: 3 bases; junction bases outside the gene matches: 6. CDR3 protein: CASSSHGTANQPQHF. DNA for the CDR3: TGTGCCAGCAGCTCGCACGGGACAGCCAATCAGCCCCAGCATTTT.

This clonotype was detected ten times or more. V and J are TRBV7-2 and TRBJ2-7, with TRBD2 matching over 8 bases. Germline V gene data show CDR1 as SGHTA and CDR2 as FQGNSA. The trim removed 1 base at V and 1 base at J, leaving 6 bases unmatched. The CDR3 is made up of 16 amino acids. CDR3 coding DNA: TGTGCCAGCAGCTTAGATGGTAGCGGGGTGTCCTACGAGCAGTACTTC. Protein: CASSLDGSGVSYEQYF.

Ten or more counts support this clonotype. The rearrangement joins TRBV12-3 or TRBV12-4 to TRBJ1-2; 7 positions match TRBD1. CDR3 length: 13 amino acids. The V segment lost 6 bases and the J segment 3 bases; nucleotides outside the gene matches: 4. CDR3 sequence reads: CASRATGYYGYTF. The DNA for the CDR3 is TGTGCCAGCAGGGCGACAGGGTACTATGGCTACACCTTC.

The J gene is TRBJ2-1, the V gene TRBV20-1; possible D gene TRBD2, 7 bases. V lost 6 bases to trimming and J lost 9 bases, with 21 bases between them. The CDR3 spans 14 residues. Looked up from germline, CDR1 is DFQATT and CDR2 is SNEGSKA (reference sequence). CDR3 coding DNA: TGCAGTGCAATCCTGTGGGGGGGGGCCGGTGAGCAGTTCTTC. As protein: CSAILWGGAGEQFF.

This clonotype was picked up many times. V gene TRBV9 combines with J gene TRBJ2-1, with a possible D match to TRBD2 (5 bases). There are 14 residues in the CDR3. V shed 5 bases and J shed 6 bases, with 15 bases lying between them. Germline V CDR1 and CDR2: SGDLS, YYNGEE. In DNA, the CDR3 is TGTGCCAGCAGTCCCGCTGATAGCGTCAATGAGCAGTTCTTC. As protein: CASSPADSVNEQFF.